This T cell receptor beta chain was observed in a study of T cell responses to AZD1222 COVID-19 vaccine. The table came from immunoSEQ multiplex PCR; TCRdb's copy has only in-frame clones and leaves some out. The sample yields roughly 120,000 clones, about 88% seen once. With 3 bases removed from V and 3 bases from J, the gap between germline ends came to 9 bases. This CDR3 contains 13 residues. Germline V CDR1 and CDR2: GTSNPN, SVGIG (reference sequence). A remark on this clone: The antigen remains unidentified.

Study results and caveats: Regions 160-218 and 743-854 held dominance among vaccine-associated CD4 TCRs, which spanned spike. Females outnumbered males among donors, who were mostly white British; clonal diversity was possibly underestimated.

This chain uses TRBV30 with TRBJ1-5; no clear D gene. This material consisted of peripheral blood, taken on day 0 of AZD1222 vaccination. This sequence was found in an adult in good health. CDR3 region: CAWSRTNNQPQHF. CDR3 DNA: TGTGCCTGGAGCAGGACCAACAATCAGCCCCAGCATTTT.